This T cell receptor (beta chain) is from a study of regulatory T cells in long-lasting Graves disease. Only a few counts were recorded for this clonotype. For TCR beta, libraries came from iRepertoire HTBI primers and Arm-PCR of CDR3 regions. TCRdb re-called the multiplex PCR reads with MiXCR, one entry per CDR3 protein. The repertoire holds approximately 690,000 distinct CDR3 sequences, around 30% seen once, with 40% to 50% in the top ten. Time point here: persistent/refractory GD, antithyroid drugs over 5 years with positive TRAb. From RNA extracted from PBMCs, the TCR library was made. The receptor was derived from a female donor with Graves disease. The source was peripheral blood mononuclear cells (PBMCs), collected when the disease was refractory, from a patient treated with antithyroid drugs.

For the CDR3, the DNA is TGCAGTGCTAGAGTAGGGGGCGAGCAGTACTTC. Its translation: CSARVGGEQYF. The chain joins TRBV20-1 to TRBJ2-7, with D tentatively TRBD1 (6 bases). Germline-derived CDR1 and CDR2 are DFQATT and SNEGSKA (reference sequence). The CDR3 runs to 11 residues. V was trimmed by 1 base and J by 6 bases, leaving 7 bases between them.